A single sample is the source of the 8 T cell receptor beta chains below, sequenced in a study of response to subunit inactivated influenza vaccine. TCRdb re-called the RT-PCR reads with MiXCR, one entry per CDR3 protein. There are about 190,000 distinct CDR3 sequences in the sample; roughly an eighth occur only once, and 20% to 30% lies in the top ten. The input for sequencing was CD8+ T cells sorted from PBMCs, taken more than 4 days after vaccination. The receptors derive from a man in his fifties who received an inactivated influenza vaccine.

Only a few counts were recorded for this clonotype. CDR3 DNA sequence: TGTGCCAGCAGCCAGGGGTATGGAAACACCATATATTTT. Its translation: CASSQGYGNTIYF. The chain recombines TRBV7-9 with TRBJ1-3; perhaps TRBD1 as D (6 bases). Trimming removed 5 bases at V and 3 bases at J, with 8 bases between. The CDR3 loop spans 13 amino acids. The germline gives CDR1 SEHNR, CDR2 FQNEAQ (reference sequence). The full variable domain, in which reference TRBV7-9 and TRBJ1-3 provide the parts outside the CDR3, is DTGVSQNPRHKITKRGQNVTFRCDPISEHNRLYWYRQTLGQGPEFLTYFQNEAQLEKSRLLSDRFSAERPKGSFSTLEIQRTEQGDSAMYLCASSQGYGNTIYFGEGSWLTVV.

The chain joins TRBV28 to TRBJ1-2; tentatively, D is TRBD1 (5 bases). Germline CDR1 is MDHEN and CDR2 is SYDVKM. The CDR3 covers 13 residues. Trimming stripped 3 bases from V and 3 bases from J, with 8 bases between. The CDR3: CASSFDSYYGYTF. The CDR3, as DNA: TGTGCCAGCAGTTTTGACAGCTACTATGGCTACACCTTC.

This clonotype occurred many times. This chain joins TRBV28 and TRBJ2-7; TRBD2 aligns across 7 bases. The length of the CDR3 is 15 residues. Germline CDR1 and CDR2: MDHEN and SYDVKM. V trimming: 2 bases; J trimming: 2 bases; junction bases outside the gene matches: 6. CDR3: CASSLAGGGTYEQYF. In DNA, the CDR3 is TGTGCCAGCAGTTTAGCAGGCGGGGGAACCTACGAGCAGTACTTC.

This clonotype has more than one count but fewer than ten. The rearrangement links TRBV3-1 to TRBJ1-1; a possible D gene is TRBD1 (5 bases). Trimming took 0 bases from V and 1 from J, leaving 9 bases between them. Germline V gene sequence: CDR1 LGHDT, CDR2 YNNKEL (reference sequence). The CDR3 extends over 15 amino acids. The CDR3 nucleotides are TGTGCCAGCAGCCAAGAATGGGACCCGAACACTGAAGCTTTCTTT. Protein product: CASSQEWDPNTEAFF.

This clonotype was picked up many times. This chain's CDR3 is CASSLSSTYGYTF. The CDR3 region has the DNA TGTGCCAGCAGTTTGTCTTCGACCTATGGCTACACCTTC. The gene calls are TRBV12-3 or TRBV12-4 and TRBJ1-2; D not certain. The CDR3 is made up of 13 amino acids. Trimming removed 3 bases from V and 4 bases from J, with 9 bases in between.

This clonotype was detected a few times. V and J are TRBV28 and TRBJ2-3; 8 bases match TRBD2. The germline V gene has CDR1 MDHEN and CDR2 SYDVKM. V shed 5 bases and J 2 bases; nucleotides not matched to a gene: 9. The CDR3 runs 16 residues. The CDR3 here is CASSVTSGPPTDTQYF. CDR3 sequence (DNA): TGTGCCAGCAGTGTAACTAGCGGACCCCCCACAGATACGCAGTATTTT.

A few counts support this clonotype. V usage is TRBV25-1 and J usage is TRBJ2-1; no clear D gene. Germline V gene sequence: CDR1 MGHDK, CDR2 SYGVNS. V gave up 3 bases and J gave up 3 bases, with 18 bases separating them. CDR3 length: 17 amino acids. CDR3 sequence reads: CASSDSVQYSGYNEQFF. Written as DNA, the CDR3 is TGTGCCAGCAGTGACTCCGTACAGTATTCTGGCTACAATGAGCAGTTCTTC.

This clonotype has just a few counts. This chain connects TRBV11-2 to TRBJ1-4; 11 bases are shared with TRBD1. Germline V gives CDR1 SGHAT, CDR2 FQNNGV. V gave up 2 bases and J gave up 7 bases; unmatched junction bases: 3. This CDR3 spans 15 amino acids. The CDR3 DNA follows: TGTGCCAGCAGCTTATTGGGGACAGGGGGTGAAAAACTGTTTTTT. Translated, it gives CASSLLGTGGEKLFF.